This T cell receptor beta chain was retrieved from a study of beta chain features in type 1 diabetes. The entirety of the isolated RNA underwent reverse transcription, so expressed TCRB transcripts were sequenced. Measured with immunoSEQ multiplex PCR; TCRdb has only the in-frame clones, and not every one. The sample contains over 300,000 clones, 8% of which appear only once. There are many counts of this clone. The germline V gene encodes CDR1 SGHTA and CDR2 FQGTGA. This CDR3 contains 13 residues. Trimming left V 3 bases short and J 7 bases short, with 10 bases between. The origin of this receptor is a young woman in good health. The source material was central memory CD4+ T cells from blood. The rearrangement uses TRBV7-3 and TRBJ1-5; no clear D. The CDR3 nucleotides are TGTGCCAGCAGCTTGAAGGCGGCCCAGCCCCAGCATTTT. It codes for CASSLKAAQPQHF.